The 10 T cell receptor beta chains given below trace back to one sample, sequenced in a study of T cell repertoires in cytomegalovirus infection (dated by TCRdb to between 2018 and 2021). The instrument was an Illumina HiSeq 1500. TCRdb trimmed public reads at Q25 via fastp, called clones via MiXCR and kept in-frame beta chains. A single entry per CDR3 protein holds the most common genes and DNA from its merged rows. The sample contains 500,000 to 600,000 distinct CDR3 sequences, 15% to 20% of them found a single time. The ten largest clones add up to more than 20% of the sample. Input material: CD8+ T cells from PBMCs. These receptor sequences come from a human donor in good health (CMV status not recorded). Some clones in this sample may be carry-over from other donors' samples.

This clonotype has at least ten counts. V gene TRBV20-1 combines with J gene TRBJ2-1, with D tentatively TRBD1 or TRBD2 (6 bases each). The V end lost 3 bases, the J end lost 6 bases, and 21 bases lay between the germline ends. This CDR3 spans 16 amino acids. Germline CDR1 DFQATT, CDR2 SNEGSKA (reference sequence). The CDR3: CSAREGVWEGGNEQFF. The CDR3 DNA sequence: TGCAGTGCTAGGGAGGGGGTTTGGGAAGGGGGCAATGAGCAGTTCTTC.

Turning to this clonotype: No conserved phenylalanine or tryptophan ends this CDR3, so it is likely a read error. The limits of the CDR3 on the DNA are not certain, so only TCRdb's listed CDR3 is given. This chain uses TRBV7-3 with TRBJ2-1; the table assigns TRBD2, which was not confirmed against the DNA. The CDR3 has 19 residues if both end residues are counted. Germline CDR1 SGHTA, CDR2 FQGTGA. The CDR3 loop is CASSLGGLAVATLYNEQLL.

This clonotype came up a few times. The V call is TRBV10-3, the J call TRBJ1-1; D call uncertain. This CDR3 has 12 residues. CDR1 is ENHRY, CDR2 SYGVKD, per germline. V was shortened by 2 bases and J by 2 bases, with 3 bases between the two germline ends. In DNA, the CDR3 is TGTGCCATCAGTGAGACTAACACTGAAGCTTTCTTT. Its translation: CAISETNTEAFF.

This clonotype was seen more than once but under ten times. The J gene is TRBJ1-1, the V gene TRBV5-1; perhaps TRBD1 as D (5 bases). This CDR3 comprises 16 residues. V was cut by 0 bases and J by 0 bases, with 12 bases left in between. Germline CDR1 reads SGHRS; CDR2 reads YFSETQ. CDR3 protein: CASSLAGTALNTEAFF. CDR3 bases: TGCGCCAGCAGCTTGGCCGGGACCGCTCTGAACACTGAAGCTTTCTTT.

The J gene is TRBJ2-1, the V gene TRBV10-3; 11 positions agree with TRBD2. Losses at the gene ends were 2 bases for V and 0 bases for J; bases not matched to a gene: 6. This CDR3 is built from 18 residues. CDR1 and CDR2 (germline): ENHRY, SYGVKD. The CDR3 DNA is TGTGCCATCAGTGAGCCCGGGACTAGCGGAACCTCCTACAATGAGCAGTTCTTC. Encoded protein: CAISEPGTSGTSYNEQFF.

This clonotype occurred many times. This chain links TRBV15 with TRBJ2-2, with D possibly TRBD2 on 6 matching bases. CDR3 length: 16 residues. Germline CDR1 LNHNV, CDR2 YYDKDF (reference sequence). Trimming took off 4 bases at V and 1 base at J, with 13 bases between the two ends. The CDR3 sequence: CATSTRRDWNTGELFF. Written as DNA, the CDR3 is TGTGCCACCAGCACCCGCCGGGACTGGAACACCGGGGAGCTGTTTTTT. The full variable domain, with the rest looked up from reference TRBV15 and TRBJ2-2, is DAMVIQNPRYQVTQFGKPVTLSCSQTLNHNVMYWYQQKSSQAPKLLFHYYDKDFNNEADTPDNFQSRRPNTSFCFLDIRSPGLGDTAMYLCATSTRRDWNTGELFFGEGSRLTVL.

The genes are TRBV12-3 or TRBV12-4 and TRBJ1-4; D not resolved. Trimming removed 3 bases at V and 10 bases at J, with 6 bases between. The CDR3 loop spans 11 amino acids. The CDR3 nucleotides read TGTGCCAGCAGTTTCGGCGGAAAACTGTTTTTT. Translation: CASSFGGKLFF.

This clonotype was observed a few times. It may be a read error: a sequence one base away is much more abundant. The rearrangement joins TRBV6-6 to TRBJ2-5; TRBD2 agrees at 7 bases. Unmatched junction bases numbered 4, after V lost 6 bases and J lost 0 bases. This CDR3 has 14 amino acids. The V gene's germline CDR1 is MNHNY and CDR2 SVGAGI (reference sequence). CDR3 DNA sequence: TGTGCCAGCAGCCCCGGACTAGACCAAGAGACCCAGTACTTC. Protein: CASSPGLDQETQYF.

This clonotype was seen repeatedly, ten times or more. In nucleotides, the CDR3 is TGTGCCAGCAGCCCCCCGACAGGGGTTAACACTGAAGCTTTCTTT. Its protein is CASSPPTGVNTEAFF. The J gene is TRBJ1-1, the V gene TRBV12-3 or TRBV12-4, with TRBD1 matching 8 bases. The CDR3 is 15 amino acids. With V trimmed by 6 bases and J by 2 bases, 8 bases remained unmatched.

Many counts were recorded for this clonotype. In DNA form, the CDR3 reads TGTGCCAGCAGCCCACCGGACAGGGTCTACGAGCAGTACTTC. As protein: CASSPPDRVYEQYF. This chain links TRBV7-6 with TRBJ2-7; the match to TRBD1 covers 8 bases. The germline V gene encodes CDR1 SGHVS and CDR2 FNYEAQ. The CDR3 spans 14 residues. J was trimmed by 3 bases and V by 5 bases; bases with no gene match: 6.